The clone carrying this TCR beta chain was observed many times. What it binds is unknown. TCRdb called the reads again in MiXCR, with one record for every CDR3 protein. The top ten clones hold roughly 12% of a sample with around 750,000 distinct CDR3 sequences, approximately 32% of them seen once. This entry comes from a study of T cell repertoires in cytomegalovirus infection. Across the study: As its CMV epitopes, the study selected recently identified HLA-C-restricted and well-studied HLA-B-restricted targets. Indications of both CMV infection and matching HLA type were provided by public TCR beta signatures. Study-wide results and limits: In two of eight donors, the top clonotype was HLA-C-restricted CMV-specific. Based on cumulative public TCR beta family frequency, carriers of CMV plus the relevant HLA were identified.

The CDR3 has 15 residues. The germline gives CDR1 SGHTA, CDR2 FQGNSA. Trimming shortened V by 1 base and J by 5 bases, and 14 bases separated the two germline ends. Material: cultured CD8+ T cells from PBMCs, obtained from culture after CMV antigen stimulation. The rearrangement joins TRBV7-2 to TRBJ1-2, with a possible D match to TRBD1 (5 bases). This clonotype was obtained from a human donor in good health (CMV status not recorded). Some clones in this sample may be carry-over from other donors' samples. This CDR3 reads CASSLVGREGYGYTF. CDR3 in DNA: TGTGCCAGCAGCTTAGTTGGCAGGGAGGGGTATGGCTACACCTTC. Full variable domain (rest looked up from reference TRBV7-2 and TRBJ1-2): GAGVSQSPSNKVTEKGKDVELRCDPISGHTALYWYRQSLGQGLEFLIYFQGNSAPDKSGLPSDRFSAERTGGSVSTLTIQRTQQEDSAVYLCASSLVGREGYGYTFGSGTRLTVV.